This T cell receptor beta chain was retrieved from a study of follicular helper T cells after annual influenza vaccination. Whole-study context: After each seasonal flu vaccination, blood came on days 0, 7 and 28.

The study, taken as a whole, reports: Most later recoveries of Day 7 ICOS+CD38+ clones were ICOS-CD38- cTfh. Recurrent ICOS+CD38+ cTfh clonotypes included tetramer and AIM influenza-specific ones.

Notes on this clone: The antigen remains unidentified.

Sequenced by immunoSEQ multiplex PCR; TCRdb stores in-frame clones only, minus some. The sample shows 13,000 to 15,000 clones, about 77% of them seen only once. Time point specified: 2015-2016 season, pre-vaccination. Donors were community-dwelling with no influenza vaccine in the prior 6 months. Trimming cost V 1 base and J 6 bases, with 10 bases left between them. The CDR3 covers 13 residues. Germline assignment: CDR1 SGHNT and CDR2 YENEEA. The sequenced sample was CXCR5- memory CD4+ T cells sorted from blood, obtained on the day of influenza vaccination. This rearrangement joins TRBV11-3 to TRBJ2-7; no clear D. The clonotype was recovered from an adult who received the influenza vaccine. The CDR3 DNA follows: TGTGCCAGCAGCTTAGGTGGAAACGGCGAGCAGTACTTC. Its protein is CASSLGGNGEQYF.